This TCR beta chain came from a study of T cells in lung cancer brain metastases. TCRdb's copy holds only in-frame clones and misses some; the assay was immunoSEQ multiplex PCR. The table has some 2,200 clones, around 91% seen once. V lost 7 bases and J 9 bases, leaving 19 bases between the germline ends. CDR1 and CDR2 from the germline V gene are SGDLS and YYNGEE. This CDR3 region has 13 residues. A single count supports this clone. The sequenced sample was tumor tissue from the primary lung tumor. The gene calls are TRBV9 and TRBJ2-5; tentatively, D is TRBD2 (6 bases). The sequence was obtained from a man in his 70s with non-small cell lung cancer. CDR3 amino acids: CASDGGSGRAQYF. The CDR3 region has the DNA TGTGCCAGCGACGGGGGTTCTGGGAGAGCCCAGTACTTC.